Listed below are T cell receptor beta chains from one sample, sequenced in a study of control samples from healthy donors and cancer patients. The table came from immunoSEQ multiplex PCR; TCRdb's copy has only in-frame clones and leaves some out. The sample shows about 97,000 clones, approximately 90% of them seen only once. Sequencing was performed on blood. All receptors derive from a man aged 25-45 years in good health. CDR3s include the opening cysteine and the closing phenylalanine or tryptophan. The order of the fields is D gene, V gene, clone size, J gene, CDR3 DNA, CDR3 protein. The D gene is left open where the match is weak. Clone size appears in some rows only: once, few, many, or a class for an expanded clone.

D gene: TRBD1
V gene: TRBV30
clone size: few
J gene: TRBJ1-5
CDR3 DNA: TGTGCCTGGAGCCGGGACAGGGATCAGCCCCAGCATTTT
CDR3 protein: CAWSRDRDQPQHF

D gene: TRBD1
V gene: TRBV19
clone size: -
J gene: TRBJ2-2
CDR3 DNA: TGTGCCAGTAGTACTAGACAGGGGGCGAACACCGGGGAGCTGTTTTTT
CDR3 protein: CASSTRQGANTGELFF

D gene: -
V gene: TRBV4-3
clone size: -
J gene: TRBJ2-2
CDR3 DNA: TGCGCCAGCAGCCAAGATGCTATGAATATCGGGGAGCTGTTTTTT
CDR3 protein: CASSQDAMNIGELFF

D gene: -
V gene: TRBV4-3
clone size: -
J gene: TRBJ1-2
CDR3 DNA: TGCGCCAGCAGCCAAGGCACCAGGGGATATGGCTACACCTTC
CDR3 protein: CASSQGTRGYGYTF

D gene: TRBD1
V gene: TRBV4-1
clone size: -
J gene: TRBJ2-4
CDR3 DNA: TGCGCCAGCAGCCCCCGGGACAGTCACTCGATGGACATTCAGTACTTC
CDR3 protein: CASSPRDSHSMDIQYF

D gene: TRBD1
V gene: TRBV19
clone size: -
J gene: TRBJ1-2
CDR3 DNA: TGTGCCAGTAGTATCGAGGCGACAGGGGCATCTAACTATGGCTACACCTTC
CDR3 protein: CASSIEATGASNYGYTF

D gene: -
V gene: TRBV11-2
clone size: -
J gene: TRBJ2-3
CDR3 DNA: TGTGCCAGCAGCTTAGATCGGAGGGGTTACACAGATACGCAGTATTTT
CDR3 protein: CASSLDRRGYTDTQYF

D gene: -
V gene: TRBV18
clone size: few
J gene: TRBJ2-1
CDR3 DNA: TGTGCCAGCTCACCCCTAGTACGGGAAAATGAGCAGTTCTTC
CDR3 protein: CASSPLVRENEQFF

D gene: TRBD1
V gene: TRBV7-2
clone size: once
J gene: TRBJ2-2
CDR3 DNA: TGTGCCAGCAGCTTAGCGTTTGACAGGGCGAACACCGGGGAGCTGTTTTTT
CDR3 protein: CASSLAFDRANTGELFF

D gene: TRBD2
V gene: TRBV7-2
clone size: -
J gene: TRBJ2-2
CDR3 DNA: TGTGCCAGCAGCTTAGTGAGCGGGAGGAACACCGGGGAGCTGTTTTTT
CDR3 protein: CASSLVSGRNTGELFF

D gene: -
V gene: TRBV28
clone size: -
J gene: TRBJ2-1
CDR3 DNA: TGTGCCAGCAGTTTTGCCAGGGAAGAGCAGTTCTTC
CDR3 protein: CASSFAREEQFF

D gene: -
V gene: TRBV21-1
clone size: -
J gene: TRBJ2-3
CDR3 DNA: TGTGCCAGCAGCCAATCGCAAGTCTGGAGTCTCGGTGAGGTCGGCATCGCGCAGTATTTT
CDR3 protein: CASSQSQVWSLGEVGIAQYF

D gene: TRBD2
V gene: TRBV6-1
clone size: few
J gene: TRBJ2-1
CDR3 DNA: TGTGCCAGCAGTGATTTTAGCGGGAGCTACAATGAGCAGTTCTTC
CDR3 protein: CASSDFSGSYNEQFF